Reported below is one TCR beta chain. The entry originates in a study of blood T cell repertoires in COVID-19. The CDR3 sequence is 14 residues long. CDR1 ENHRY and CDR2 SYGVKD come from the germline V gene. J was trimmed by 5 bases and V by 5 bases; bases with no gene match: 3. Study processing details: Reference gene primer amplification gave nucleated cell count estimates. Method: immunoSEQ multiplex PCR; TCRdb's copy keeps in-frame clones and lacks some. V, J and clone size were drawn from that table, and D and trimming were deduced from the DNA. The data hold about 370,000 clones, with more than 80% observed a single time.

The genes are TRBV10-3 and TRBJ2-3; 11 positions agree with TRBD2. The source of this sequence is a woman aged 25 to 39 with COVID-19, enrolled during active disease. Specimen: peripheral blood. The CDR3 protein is CAISKLAGEDTQYF. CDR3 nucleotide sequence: TGTGCCATCAGTAAACTAGCGGGAGAAGATACGCAGTATTTT.